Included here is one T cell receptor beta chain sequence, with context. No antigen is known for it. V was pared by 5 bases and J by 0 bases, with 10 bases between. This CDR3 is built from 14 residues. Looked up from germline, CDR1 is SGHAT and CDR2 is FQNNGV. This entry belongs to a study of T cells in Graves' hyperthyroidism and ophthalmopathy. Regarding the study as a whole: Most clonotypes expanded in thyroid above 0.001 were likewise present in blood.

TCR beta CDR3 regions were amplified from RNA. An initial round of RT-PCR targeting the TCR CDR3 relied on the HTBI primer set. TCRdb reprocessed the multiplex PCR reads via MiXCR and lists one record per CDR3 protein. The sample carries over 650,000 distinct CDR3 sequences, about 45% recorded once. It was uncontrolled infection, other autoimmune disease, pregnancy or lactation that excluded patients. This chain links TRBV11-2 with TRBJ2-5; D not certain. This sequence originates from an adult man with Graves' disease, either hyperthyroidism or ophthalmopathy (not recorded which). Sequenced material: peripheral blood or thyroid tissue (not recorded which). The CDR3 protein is CASSPMSHQETQYF. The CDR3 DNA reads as TGTGCCAGCAGCCCGATGTCCCACCAAGAGACCCAGTACTTC. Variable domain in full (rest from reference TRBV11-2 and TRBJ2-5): EAGVAQSPRYKIIEKRQSVAFWCNPISGHATLYWYQQILGQGPKLLIQFQNNGVVDDSQLPKDRFSAERLKGVDSTLKIQPAKLEDSAVYLCASSPMSHQETQYFGPGTRLLVL.